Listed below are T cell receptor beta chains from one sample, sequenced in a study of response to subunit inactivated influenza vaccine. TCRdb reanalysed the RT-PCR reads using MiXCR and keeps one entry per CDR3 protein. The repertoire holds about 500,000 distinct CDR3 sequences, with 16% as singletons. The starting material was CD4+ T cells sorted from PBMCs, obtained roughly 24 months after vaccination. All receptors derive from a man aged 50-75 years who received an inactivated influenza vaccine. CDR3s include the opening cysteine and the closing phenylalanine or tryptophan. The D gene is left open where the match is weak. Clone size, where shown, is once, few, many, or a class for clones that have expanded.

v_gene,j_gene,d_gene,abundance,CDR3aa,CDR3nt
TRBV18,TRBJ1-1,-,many,CASSPRGGNTEAFF,TGTGCCAGCTCACCAAGGGGGGGGAACACTGAAGCTTTCTTT
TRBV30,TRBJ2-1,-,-,CAWGTAQSYNEQFF,TGTGCCTGGGGGACCGCCCAGAGCTACAATGAGCAGTTCTTC
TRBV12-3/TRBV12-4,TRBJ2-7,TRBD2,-,CASSGTIYEQYF,TGTGCCAGCAGTGGGACTATCTACGAGCAGTACTTC
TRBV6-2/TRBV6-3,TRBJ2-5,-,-,CASSYSRRETQYF,TGTGCCAGCAGTTACTCGAGAAGGGAGACCCAGTACTTC
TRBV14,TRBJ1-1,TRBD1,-,CASSRSTTGFTEAFF,TGTGCCAGCAGCCGATCTACGACAGGGTTCACTGAAGCTTTCTTT
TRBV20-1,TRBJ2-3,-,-,CSAREYMSGLTDTQYF,TGCAGTGCTAGAGAATACATGTCAGGTTTAACAGATACGCAGTATTTT
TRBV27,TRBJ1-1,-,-,CASSLTWGVNTEAFF,TGTGCCAGCAGTCTAACTTGGGGGGTGAACACTGAAGCTTTCTTT
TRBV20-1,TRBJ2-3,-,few,CSARDFLGTDTQYF,TGCAGTGCTAGAGATTTCCTGGGGACAGATACGCAGTATTTT
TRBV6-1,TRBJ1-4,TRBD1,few,CASSAGGSTNEKLFF,TGTGCCAGCAGTGCAGGGGGGTCAACTAATGAAAAACTGTTTTTT
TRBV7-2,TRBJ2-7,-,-,CASSLTQSYEQYF,TGTGCCAGCAGCCTGACACAATCCTACGAGCAGTACTTC
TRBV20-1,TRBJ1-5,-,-,CSATQDNNQPQHF,TGCAGTGCTACCCAGGACAACAATCAGCCCCAGCATTTT
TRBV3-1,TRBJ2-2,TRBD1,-,CASRETGRRTGELFF,TGTGCCAGCAGGGAGACAGGGCGGAGGACCGGGGAGCTGTTTTTT
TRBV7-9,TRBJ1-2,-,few,CASSSFGGYTF,TGTGCCAGCAGCTCCTTCGGGGGCTACACCTTC
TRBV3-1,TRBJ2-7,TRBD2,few,CASSQELSASIERGEQYF,TGTGCCAGCAGCCAAGAATTGAGTGCGTCTATCGAGCGGGGGGAGCAGTACTTC
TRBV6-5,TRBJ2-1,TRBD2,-,CASSYSGGLANEQFF,TGTGCCAGCAGTTATAGTGGGGGACTAGCAAATGAGCAGTTCTTC
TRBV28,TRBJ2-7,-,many,CASRHAVGVEGSYEQYF,TGTGCCAGCAGACACGCGGTCGGGGTCGAAGGATCCTACGAGCAGTACTTC
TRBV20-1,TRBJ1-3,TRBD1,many,CSAQDRDSGNTIYF,TGCAGTGCCCAGGACAGGGACTCTGGAAACACCATATATTTT
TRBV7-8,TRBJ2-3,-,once,CASSPFSGYRTDTQYF,TGTGCCAGCAGCCCTTTTTCGGGCTACCGCACAGATACGCAGTATTTT
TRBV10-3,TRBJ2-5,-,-,CAADGGPGETQYF,TGTGCCGCGGACGGGGGGCCGGGAGAGACCCAGTACTTC
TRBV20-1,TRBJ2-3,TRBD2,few,CSARWASGSTDTQYF,TGCAGTGCTCGCTGGGCTAGCGGTAGCACAGATACGCAGTATTTT
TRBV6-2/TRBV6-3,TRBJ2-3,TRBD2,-,CASTGLAGAKVGDTQYF,TGTGCCAGCACCGGACTAGCGGGGGCAAAAGTCGGAGATACGCAGTATTTT
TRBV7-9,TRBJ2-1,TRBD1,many,CASSLGQASYNEQFF,TGTGCCAGCAGCCTCGGACAGGCTTCCTACAATGAGCAGTTCTTC
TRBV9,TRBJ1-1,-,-,CASSGGVARQNTEAFF,TGTGCCAGCAGCGGTGGAGTAGCACGGCAGAACACTGAAGCTTTCTTT
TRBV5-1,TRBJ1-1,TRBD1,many,CASSRDRDTEAFF,TGCGCCAGCAGCCGAGACAGGGACACTGAAGCTTTCTTT
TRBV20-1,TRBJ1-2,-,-,CSARDFLSLTLYGYTF,TGCAGTGCTAGAGATTTTCTCTCCCTGACGCTGTATGGCTACACCTTC
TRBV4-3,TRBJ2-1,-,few,CASSRYAGQYNEQFF,TGCGCCAGCAGCCGATATGCAGGACAGTACAATGAGCAGTTCTTC
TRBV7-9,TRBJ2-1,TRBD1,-,CARTTGGSNEQFF,TGTGCCAGAACGACAGGGGGGTCGAATGAGCAGTTCTTC
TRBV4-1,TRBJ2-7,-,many,CASSHPGLSYEQYF,TGCGCCAGCAGCCACCCGGGACTCTCCTACGAGCAGTACTTC
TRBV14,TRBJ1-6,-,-,CASSAGTNLGRSPLHF,TGTGCCAGCAGCGCCGGGACGAATCTGGGGCGGTCACCCCTCCACTTT
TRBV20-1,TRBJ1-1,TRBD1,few,CSARGQGLTILTEAFF,TGCAGTGCTAGAGGACAGGGGTTGACTATATTGACTGAAGCTTTCTTT
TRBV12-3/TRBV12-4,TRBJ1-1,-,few,CASSSTRGGEAFF,TGTGCCAGCAGTTCCACCCGGGGAGGGGAAGCTTTCTTT
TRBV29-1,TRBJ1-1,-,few,CSVASGWNTEAFF,TGCAGCGTTGCCTCAGGGTGGAACACTGAAGCTTTCTTT
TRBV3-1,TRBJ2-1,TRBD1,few,CASSQVGTGGTEQFF,TGTGCCAGCAGCCAAGTGGGGACAGGCGGTACTGAGCAGTTCTTC
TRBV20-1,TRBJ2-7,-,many,CSARGGHEQYF,TGCAGTGCTAGAGGGGGACACGAGCAGTACTTC
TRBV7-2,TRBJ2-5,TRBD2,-,CASSLSALAGDETQYF,TGTGCCAGCAGCTTAAGCGCCCTAGCGGGGGATGAGACCCAGTACTTC
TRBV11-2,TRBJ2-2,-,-,CASSFIRGDTGELFF,TGTGCCAGCAGCTTTATCAGGGGGGACACCGGGGAGCTGTTTTTT
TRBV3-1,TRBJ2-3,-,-,CASSRGGTASTDTQYF,TGTGCCAGCAGCCGAGGAGGGACGGCCAGCACAGATACGCAGTATTTT
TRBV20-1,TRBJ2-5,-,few,CSATAAGRTQETQYF,TGCAGTGCCACGGCTGCAGGACGGACCCAAGAGACCCAGTACTTC
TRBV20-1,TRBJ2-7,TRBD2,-,CSAPTSGRAGGSYEQYF,TGCAGTGCTCCGACTAGCGGGAGGGCCGGGGGCTCCTACGAGCAGTACTTC
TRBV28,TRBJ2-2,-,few,CASSSWGERTGELFF,TGTGCCAGCAGTTCCTGGGGAGAACGCACCGGGGAGCTGTTTTTT